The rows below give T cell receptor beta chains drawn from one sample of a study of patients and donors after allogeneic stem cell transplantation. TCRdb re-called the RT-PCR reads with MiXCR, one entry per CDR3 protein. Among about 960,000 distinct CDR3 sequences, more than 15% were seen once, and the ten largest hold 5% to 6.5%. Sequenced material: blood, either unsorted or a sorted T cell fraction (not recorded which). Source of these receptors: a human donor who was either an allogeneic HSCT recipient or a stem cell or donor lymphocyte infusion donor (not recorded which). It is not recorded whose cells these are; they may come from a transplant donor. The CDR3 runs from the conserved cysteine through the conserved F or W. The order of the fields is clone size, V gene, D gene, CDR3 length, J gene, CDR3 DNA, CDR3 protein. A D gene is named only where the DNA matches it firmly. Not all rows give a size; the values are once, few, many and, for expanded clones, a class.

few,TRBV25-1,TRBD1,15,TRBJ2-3,TGTGCCAGCTTAGCCCGGGACAGAAGCACAGATACGCAGTATTTT,CASLARDRSTDTQYF
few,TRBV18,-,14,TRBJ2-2,TGTGCCAGCTCACCTTTTAGGAATCACCGGGAGCTGTTTTTT,CASSPFRNHRELFF
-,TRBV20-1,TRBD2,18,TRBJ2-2,TGCAGTGCTAGGGGCTGGGTTAGCGGGGGGGCGGAGACCGGGGAGCTGTTTTTT,CSARGWVSGGAETGELFF
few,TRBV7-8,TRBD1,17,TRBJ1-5,TGTGCCAGCAGCCCCGAACCCTACAGGGGGCGGAATCAGCCCCAGCATTTT,CASSPEPYRGRNQPQHF
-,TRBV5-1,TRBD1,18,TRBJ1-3,TGCGCCAGCAGCCTTTTTTACCCGGACAGGGTAGCAGGAAACACCATATATTTT,CASSLFYPDRVAGNTIYF
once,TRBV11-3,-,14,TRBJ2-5,TGTGCCAGCAGCTCACGGACTGGGCTTAGGGCCCAGTACTTC,CASSSRTGLRAQYF
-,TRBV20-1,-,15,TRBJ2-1,TGCAGTGCGCCCCAGTCCGGACTCGCCTACAATGAGCAGTTCTTC,CSAPQSGLAYNEQFF
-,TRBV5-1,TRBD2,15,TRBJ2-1,TGCGCCAGCAGCGAGACTAGCGCCGTCTACAATGAGCAGTTCTTC,CASSETSAVYNEQFF
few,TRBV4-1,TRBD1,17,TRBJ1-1,TGCGCCAGCAGGAATCCGGGGACAGGCTTTATGAACACTGAAGCTTTCTTT,CASRNPGTGFMNTEAFF
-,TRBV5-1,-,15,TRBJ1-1,TGCGCCAGCAGCTTGGTTCCCAGGGGGAACACTGAAGCTTTCTTT,CASSLVPRGNTEAFF
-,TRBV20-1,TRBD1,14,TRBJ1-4,TGCAGTGCTCAACGGACAGGGGTGAATGAAAAACTGTTTTTT,CSAQRTGVNEKLFF
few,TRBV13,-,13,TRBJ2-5,TGTGCCAGCAGCCTCCAACGGGCAGAGACCCAGTACTTC,CASSLQRAETQYF
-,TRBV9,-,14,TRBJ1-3,TGTGCCAGCAGCAGGGACACCGAGGGGTACACCATATATTTT,CASSRDTEGYTIYF
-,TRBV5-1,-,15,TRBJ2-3,TGCGCCAGCAGCTTGGAGGGGCCCAAGGGAGATACGCAGTATTTT,CASSLEGPKGDTQYF
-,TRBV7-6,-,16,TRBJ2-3,TGTGCCAGCAGCCGCCTTACTAGTAGTAGCACAGATACGCAGTATTTT,CASSRLTSSSTDTQYF
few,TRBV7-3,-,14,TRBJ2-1,TGTGCCAGCAGCTTAAGGGCTAGTTCTGATGAGCAGTTCTTC,CASSLRASSDEQFF
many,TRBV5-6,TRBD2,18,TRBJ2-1,TGTGCCAGCAGCTTGCCTAGCGGGGGGCTTAGCTCCTACAATGAGCAGTTCTTC,CASSLPSGGLSSYNEQFF
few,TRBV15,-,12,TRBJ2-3,TGTGCCACCAGGACAGTGACAGATACGCAGTATTTT,CATRTVTDTQYF
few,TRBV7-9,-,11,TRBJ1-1,TGTGCCAGCAAAACGGACACTGAAGCTTTCTTT,CASKTDTEAFF
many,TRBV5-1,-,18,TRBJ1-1,TGCGCCAGCAGCTTGGGGTTGATGGGGGGCGAAAGGAACACTGAAGCTTTCTTT,CASSLGLMGGERNTEAFF
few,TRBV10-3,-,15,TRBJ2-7,TGTGCCATCAGTGAGTCGGGGACGGCCGCCTACGAGCAGTACTTC,CAISESGTAAYEQYF
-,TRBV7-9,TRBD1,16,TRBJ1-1,TGTGCCAGCAGCCCGGGACAGGGTGGGGGGAACACTGAAGCTTTCTTT,CASSPGQGGGNTEAFF
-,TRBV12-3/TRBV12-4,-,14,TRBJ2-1,TGTGCCAGCAGGGGCAGGGGGGAAAGCAATGAGCAGTTCTTC,CASRGRGESNEQFF
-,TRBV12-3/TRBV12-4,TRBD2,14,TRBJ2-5,TGTGCCAGCAGTATAGCGGGAGTGACGGAGACCCAGTACTTC,CASSIAGVTETQYF
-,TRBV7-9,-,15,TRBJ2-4,TGTGCCAGCAGCCAAAAAGATCTAGCCAAAAACATTCAGTACTTC,CASSQKDLAKNIQYF
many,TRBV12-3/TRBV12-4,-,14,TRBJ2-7,TGTGCCAGCAGTTTAGCTGATTACTCCTACGAGCAGTACTTC,CASSLADYSYEQYF
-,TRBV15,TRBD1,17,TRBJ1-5,TGTGCCACCAGCAGAGAGGGGACAGGAGATAGCAATCAGCCCCAGCATTTT,CATSREGTGDSNQPQHF
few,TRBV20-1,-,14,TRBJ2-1,TGCAGTGCTAGAATCCCCGGGACCCACAATGAGCAGTTCTTC,CSARIPGTHNEQFF
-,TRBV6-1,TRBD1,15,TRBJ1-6,TGTGCCAGCAGGGGCGACAGGGACTATAATTCACCCCTCCACTTT,CASRGDRDYNSPLHF
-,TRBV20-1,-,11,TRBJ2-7,TGCAGTGCTCATCGTTCCTACGAGCAGTACTTC,CSAHRSYEQYF
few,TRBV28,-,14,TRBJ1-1,TGTGCCAGCAGTCGGGGAGGGGCGGGCACTGAAGCTTTCTTT,CASSRGGAGTEAFF
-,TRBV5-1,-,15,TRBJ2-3,TGCGCCAGCAGCTTGGACCAGGGATACACAGATACGCAGTATTTT,CASSLDQGYTDTQYF
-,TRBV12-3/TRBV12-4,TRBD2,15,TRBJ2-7,TGTGCCAGCAGAGGGACTAGCGGGATTGGATCCGAGCAGTACTTC,CASRGTSGIGSEQYF
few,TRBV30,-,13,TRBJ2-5,TGTGCCTGGAGTCAGCGGGCGGGAGAGACCCAGTACTTC,CAWSQRAGETQYF
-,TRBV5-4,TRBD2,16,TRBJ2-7,TGTGCCAGCAGCTCAAGGACTAGCGGGACTCCCTACGAGCAGTACTTC,CASSSRTSGTPYEQYF
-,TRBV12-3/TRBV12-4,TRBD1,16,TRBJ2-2,TGTGCCAGCAGTTTAGGGACAGGGTCGACCACCGGGGAGCTGTTTTTT,CASSLGTGSTTGELFF
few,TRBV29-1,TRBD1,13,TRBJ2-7,TGCAGCGCCCTCGGGACAGATACCTACGAGCAGTACTTC,CSALGTDTYEQYF
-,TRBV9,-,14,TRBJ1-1,TGTGCCAGCAGCCACGGACAGACGAACACTGAAGCTTTCTTT,CASSHGQTNTEAFF
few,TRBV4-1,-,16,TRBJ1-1,TGCGCCAGCAGCCAAGTGACAGTTGGCCCAAACACTGAAGCTTTCTTT,CASSQVTVGPNTEAFF
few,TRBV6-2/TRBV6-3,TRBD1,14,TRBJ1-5,TGTGCCAGCAGTTCGACAGGGGAGAATCAGCCCCAGCATTTT,CASSSTGENQPQHF
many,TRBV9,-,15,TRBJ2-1,TGTGCCAGCAGCGTAGAGGGGTGGGGCTCCAATGAGCAGTTCTTC,CASSVEGWGSNEQFF
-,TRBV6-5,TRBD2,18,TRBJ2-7,TGTGCCAGCAGTTACTCTCCCAACCTTAGCGGGAGAATATACGAGCAGTACTTC,CASSYSPNLSGRIYEQYF
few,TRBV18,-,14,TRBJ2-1,TGTGCCAGCTCACCGGGGACCTCACACAATGAGCAGTTCTTC,CASSPGTSHNEQFF
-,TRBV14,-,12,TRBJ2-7,TGTGCCAGCAGCCACTTAACTTACGAGCAGTACTTC,CASSHLTYEQYF
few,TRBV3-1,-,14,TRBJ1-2,TGTGCCAGCAGCCCACATGGGACATACTATGGCTACACCTTC,CASSPHGTYYGYTF
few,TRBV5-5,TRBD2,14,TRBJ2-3,TGTGCCAGCAGCGAAGCGGGAGCTGGGTGGACGCAGTATTTT,CASSEAGAGWTQYF